This T cell receptor beta chain was profiled in a study of control samples from healthy donors and cancer patients. Sequenced by immunoSEQ multiplex PCR; TCRdb stores in-frame clones only, minus some. The sample yields about 140,000 clones, around 88% seen once. Germline lookup yields CDR1 SGDLS and CDR2 YYNGEE. Trimming pared 5 bases from V and 4 bases from J, leaving 10 bases between. This CDR3 contains 13 residues. The sample comprised blood. The chain uses TRBV9 and TRBJ1-3; the D is unclear. The origin of this receptor is a young man in good health. The CDR3 sequence is CASSSREGNTIYF. The CDR3 DNA is TGTGCCAGCAGTAGTAGAGAGGGAAACACCATATATTTT.